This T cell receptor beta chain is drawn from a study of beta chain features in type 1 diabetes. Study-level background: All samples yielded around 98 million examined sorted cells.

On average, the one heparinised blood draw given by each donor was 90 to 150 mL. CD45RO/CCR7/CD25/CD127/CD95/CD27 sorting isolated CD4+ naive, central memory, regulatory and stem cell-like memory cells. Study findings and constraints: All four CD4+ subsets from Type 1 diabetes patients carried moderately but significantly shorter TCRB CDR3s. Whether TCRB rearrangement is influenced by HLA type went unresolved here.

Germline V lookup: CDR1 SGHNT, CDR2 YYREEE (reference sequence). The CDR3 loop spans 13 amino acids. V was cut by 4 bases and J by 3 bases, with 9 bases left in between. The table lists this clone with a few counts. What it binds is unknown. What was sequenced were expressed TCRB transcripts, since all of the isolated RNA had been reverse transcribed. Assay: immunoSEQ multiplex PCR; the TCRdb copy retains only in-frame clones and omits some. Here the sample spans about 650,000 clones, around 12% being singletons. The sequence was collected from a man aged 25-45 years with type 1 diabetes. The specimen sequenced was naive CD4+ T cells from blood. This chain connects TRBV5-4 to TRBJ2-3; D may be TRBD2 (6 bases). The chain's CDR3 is CASSRDSTDTQYF. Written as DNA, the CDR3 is TGTGCCAGCAGCCGGGACTCTACAGATACGCAGTATTTT.